The 25 T cell receptor beta chains below come from one sample, sequenced in a study of cytomegalovirus exposure and HLA in healthy donors. Primers for the PCR totalled 60 Vbeta and 13 Jbeta. Using immunoSEQ multiplex PCR, the repertoire was profiled, and TCRdb retains in-frame clones only, with some absent. The sample lists tens of thousands of clones; about 75% were seen once. Sequencing input: PBMCs. These receptors were obtained from a woman between 35 and 50 years old in good health and CMV-seropositive.

The table lists this clone with a few counts. V is TRBV5-1 and J is TRBJ2-6; D gene ambiguous. The CDR3 totals 13 residues. The V gene's germline CDR1 is SGHRS and CDR2 YFSETQ. Between the trimmed V and J ends, which lost 7 bases and 1 base, there was a span of 6 bases. The CDR3, as DNA: TGCGCCAGCTTTCAGTCTGGGGCCAACGTCCTGACTTTC. Its translation is CASFQSGANVLTF. The whole variable domain, filled in from reference TRBV5-1 and TRBJ2-6, reads KAGVTQTPRYLIKTRGQQVTLSCSPISGHRSVSWYQQTPGQGLQFLFEYFSETQRNKGNFPGRFSGRQFSNSRSEMNVSTLELGDSALYLCASFQSGANVLTFGAGSRLTVL.

CDR3 sequence reads: CASSESSNRRSEKLFF. Here the CDR3 DNA reads TGCGCCAGCAGTGAGTCGAGTAACAGGCGGTCTGAAAAACTGTTTTTT. The chain combines TRBV10-2 with TRBJ1-4; D might be TRBD1 (5 bases). The ends were cut back, 0 bases at V and 7 bases at J, with 15 bases in the middle. The length of the CDR3 is 16 residues. Germline-derived CDR1 and CDR2 are WSHSY and SAAADI.

This chain links TRBV29-1 with TRBJ1-5, with D unclear. Germline lookup yields CDR1 SQVTM and CDR2 ANQGSEA. V lost 4 bases, J lost 0 bases, and 10 bases lay in between. The CDR3 totals 14 residues. The CDR3 DNA reads as TGCAGCGTTGTTGATAGCTATAGCAATCAGCCCCAGCATTTT. Its protein product is CSVVDSYSNQPQHF.

This clone was counted a few times. The chain joins TRBV6-6 to TRBJ1-2; 9 bases are shared with TRBD1. The CDR3 contains 14 residues. CDR1 is MNHNY, CDR2 SVGAGI, per germline (reference sequence). Unmatched junction bases numbered 5, after V lost 6 bases and J lost 3 bases. The CDR3 sequence is CASSDRGKDYGYTF. The CDR3 bases are TGTGCCAGCAGCGACAGGGGGAAGGACTATGGCTACACCTTC.

CDR3 protein: CASSWDSGELFF. The CDR3 DNA sequence: TGTGCCAGCAGTTGGGACTCCGGGGAGCTGTTTTTT. The V gene is TRBV6-6, the J gene TRBJ2-2; D is perhaps TRBD2 (6 bases). Trimming cost V 4 bases and J 6 bases, with 6 bases left between them. The CDR3 extends over 12 amino acids. Germline V gives CDR1 MNHNY, CDR2 SVGAGI (reference sequence).

The chain carries TRBV30 and TRBJ1-3; no definite D call. The CDR3 length is 14 residues. V was trimmed by 0 bases and J by 0 bases, leaving 6 bases between them. Germline CDR1 is GTSNPN and CDR2 is SVGIG (reference sequence). CDR3 in DNA: TGTGCCTGGAGTGTCGGGAACTCTGGAAACACCATATATTTT. Translation gives CAWSVGNSGNTIYF.

The rearrangement uses TRBV6-5 and TRBJ1-4; the match to TRBD1 covers 9 bases. The germline V gene encodes CDR1 MNHEY and CDR2 SVGAGI. After removal of 5 bases from V and 5 bases from J, the junction contained 3 bases not matched to a gene. The CDR3 runs to 14 residues. For the CDR3, the DNA is TGTGCCAGCAGTGGGACAGGGTCGAATGAAAAACTGTTTTTT. Its translation is CASSGTGSNEKLFF.

The chain carries TRBV11-2 and TRBJ2-5, with 8 bases aligning to TRBD2. CDR3 size: 13 residues. The germline V gene encodes CDR1 SGHAT and CDR2 FQNNGV. Trimming cost V 7 bases and J 5 bases; bases outside gene matches: 6. The CDR3 region has the DNA TGTGCCAGCACTCCGGGGGGGTTGGAGACCCAGTACTTC. Translated: CASTPGGLETQYF.

The chain has TRBV30 and TRBJ1-5; 7 bases map to TRBD1. The junction had 3 bases not matched to a gene; V was cut back by 1 base and J by 0 bases. This CDR3 has 15 amino acids. Germline CDR1 is GTSNPN and CDR2 is SVGIG (reference sequence). The DNA of the CDR3 is TGTGCCTGGAGTGCTGGGACAGCTAGCAATCAGCCCCAGCATTTT. Translation: CAWSAGTASNQPQHF.

This clone was seen a few times. The rearrangement joins TRBV4-1 to TRBJ1-6, with D possibly being TRBD1 (5 bases). Per the germline V gene, CDR1 is MGHRA and CDR2 is YSYEKL. The CDR3 is 14 amino acids. Trimming removed 3 bases from V and 10 bases from J, with 13 bases in between. The CDR3 sequence is CASSQGQGDSPLHF. In DNA form, the CDR3 reads TGCGCCAGCAGCCAGGGCCAGGGTGACTCACCCCTCCACTTT.

The chain links TRBV2 to TRBJ2-3; 7 nucleotides match TRBD2. The CDR3 totals 13 residues. Looked up from germline, CDR1 is SNHLY and CDR2 is FYNNEI. V was clipped by 10 bases and J by 4 bases; unmatched bases: 8. The CDR3 coding sequence is TGTGCCACCCAGCGCGGGGGTGCAGATACGCAGTATTTT. Translation: CATQRGGADTQYF.

The chain employs TRBV7-9 and TRBJ2-1, with D possibly being TRBD2 (5 bases). V lost 3 bases to trimming and J lost 7 bases, with 19 bases between them. CDR3 size: 16 residues. From germline, CDR1 is SEHNR and CDR2 FQNEAQ (reference sequence). CDR3 bases: TGTGCCAGCAGCTTTCCATCCGGTGTAGGGAGTAATGAGCAGTTCTTC. It yields the protein CASSFPSGVGSNEQFF. Full variable domain (missing parts from reference TRBV7-9 and TRBJ2-1): DTGVSQNPRHKITKRGQNVTFRCDPISEHNRLYWYRQTLGQGPEFLTYFQNEAQLEKSRLLSDRFSAERPKGSFSTLEIQRTEQGDSAMYLCASSFPSGVGSNEQFFGPGTRLTVL.

The rearrangement uses TRBV30 and TRBJ1-2, with TRBD1 matching 9 bases. The germline V gene encodes CDR1 GTSNPN and CDR2 SVGIG (reference sequence). The CDR3 is made up of 13 amino acids. V was clipped by 7 bases and J by 3 bases; unmatched bases: 6. The CDR3 DNA sequence: TGTGCCTACCGGGACAGGGAACACTATGGCTACACCTTC. Amino acid sequence: CAYRDREHYGYTF.

The gene calls are TRBV6-5 and TRBJ1-1; D uncertain. Trimming shortened V by 0 bases and J by 0 bases, and 11 bases separated the two germline ends. The germline CDR1 and CDR2 sequences are MNHEY and SVGAGI. The CDR3 runs to 16 residues. The CDR3 loop reads CASSYSWAGMNTEAFF. The CDR3, as DNA: TGTGCCAGCAGTTACTCGTGGGCGGGGATGAACACTGAAGCTTTCTTT.

CDR3 residues: CASSAGASYNSPLHF. The CDR3 nucleotides are TGTGCCAGCAGTGCAGGTGCCTCCTATAATTCACCCCTCCACTTT. The chain has TRBV6-4 and TRBJ1-6; D call uncertain. The length of the CDR3 is 15 residues. V was cut by 4 bases and J by 0 bases, with 7 bases left in between. From germline, CDR1 is MRHNA and CDR2 SNTAGT.

V and J are TRBV10-3 and TRBJ2-7; D might be TRBD1 (6 bases). Germline V gene lookup returns CDR1 ENHRY and CDR2 SYGVKD. V lost 4 bases and J lost 2, with 15 bases in between. The CDR3 is made up of 15 amino acids. CDR3 loop: CAISAPGQLTYEQYF. CDR3 in DNA: TGTGCCATCAGTGCACCGGGACAACTGACCTACGAGCAGTACTTC.

This chain uses TRBV19 with TRBJ2-7; D unclear. Germline values: CDR1 LNHDA, CDR2 SQIVND (reference sequence). The length of the CDR3 is 13 residues. Trimming pared 1 base from V and 5 bases from J, leaving 9 bases between. The CDR3 nucleotides are TGTGCCAGTAGTATAGGCGCCTTAGACGAGCAGTACTTC. As protein: CASSIGALDEQYF.

This clone was seen a few times. The chain links TRBV6-1 to TRBJ1-2; perhaps TRBD1 as D (6 bases). The CDR3 runs to 13 residues. V dropped 6 bases and J dropped 6 bases, with 14 bases sitting between them. In germline, CDR1 is MNHNS, CDR2 SASEGT. The CDR3: CASRMGAEDGYTF. The CDR3 region has the DNA TGTGCCAGCAGAATGGGGGCAGAAGATGGCTACACCTTC.

The V call is TRBV7-3, the J call TRBJ2-3; 9 positions match TRBD2. Germline V CDR1 and CDR2: SGHTA, FQGTGA. With 5 bases clipped from V and 2 bases from J, the junction kept 8 bases outside the gene matches. The CDR3 is 16 amino acids. Here the CDR3 DNA reads TGTGCCAGCAGCCCCTGGGGCGGGGGGGCCACAGATACGCAGTATTTT. Translated, it gives CASSPWGGGATDTQYF. Using reference TRBV7-3 and TRBJ2-3 for the parts outside the CDR3, the full variable domain is GAGVSQTPSNKVTEKGKYVELRCDPISGHTALYWYRQSLGQGPEFLIYFQGTGAADDSGLPNDRFFAVRPEGSVSTLKIQRTERGDSAVYLCASSPWGGGATDTQYFGPGTRLTVL.

The chain joins TRBV20-1 to TRBJ1-1; D perhaps matches TRBD1 (6 bases). The length of the CDR3 is 11 residues. Looked up from germline, CDR1 is DFQATT and CDR2 is SNEGSKA (reference sequence). Trimming pared 5 bases from V and 5 bases from J, leaving 9 bases between. The CDR3 DNA is TGCAGTGCTCCAGGGGTTACTGAAGCTTTCTTT. It specifies CSAPGVTEAFF.

The chain couples TRBV21-1 to TRBJ2-7; the table's D call of TRBD1 was not tested on the DNA. TRBV21-1 is given as a pseudogene. The CDR3 runs 16 residues. CDR3 sequence: CASSKQNRGVCYEQYF. CDR3 in DNA: TGTGCCAGCAGCAAACAGAACAGGGGGGTCTGCTACGAGCAGTACTTC.

This chain uses TRBV28 with TRBJ2-7; 9 bases line up with TRBD1. The V gene end was trimmed by 8 bases and the J gene end by 5 bases; junction bases not matched to a gene: 4. Germline CDR1 is MDHEN and CDR2 is SYDVKM. The CDR3 has 12 residues. The CDR3 is CASLGTGNEQYF. Written as DNA, the CDR3 is TGTGCCAGCCTCGGGACAGGGAACGAGCAGTACTTC.

To note about this clone: The same CDR3 is also encoded by other DNA sequences in this sample. The J gene is TRBJ2-7, the V gene TRBV29-1, with D possibly being TRBD1 (6 bases). The CDR3 extends over 12 amino acids. The germline CDR1 and CDR2 sequences are SQVTM and ANQGSEA. V dropped 2 bases and J dropped 3 bases, with 8 bases sitting between them. The CDR3 reads CSVEKQGYEQYF. The CDR3 DNA follows: TGCAGCGTTGAAAAACAGGGCTACGAGCAGTACTTC.

V gene TRBV9 combines with J gene TRBJ1-5; 10 bases line up with TRBD1. CDR3 size: 15 residues. In germline, CDR1 is SGDLS, CDR2 YYNGEE. Trimming at V came to 3 bases and at J to 8 bases, leaving 8 bases not matched to a gene. Written as DNA, the CDR3 is TGTGCCAGCAGCGCCTCGACAGGGGGCATCAAGCCCCAGCATTTT. It encodes CASSASTGGIKPQHF.

This clone was seen more than once but under ten times. The chain recombines TRBV7-9 with TRBJ1-2; D might be TRBD1 (5 bases). This CDR3 has 15 amino acids. Germline CDR1 reads SEHNR; CDR2 reads FQNEAQ (reference sequence). The V end was cut by 4 bases, the J end by 2 bases, with 14 bases between. CDR3 in amino acids: CASSSYLDRNYGYTF. The CDR3 nucleotides are TGTGCCAGCAGCTCTTACCTAGACAGAAACTATGGCTACACCTTC. The entire variable domain, with the rest obtained from reference TRBV7-9 and TRBJ1-2, is as follows: DTGVSQNPRHKITKRGQNVTFRCDPISEHNRLYWYRQTLGQGPEFLTYFQNEAQLEKSRLLSDRFSAERPKGSFSTLEIQRTEQGDSAMYLCASSSYLDRNYGYTFGSGTRLTVV.